This TCR beta chain was observed in a study of T-cell reconstitution after alpha-beta-depleted transplantation in children. This clonotype was found a few times. The antigen is not known. Germline V CDR1 and CDR2: SGHDT, YYEEEE. V gave up 5 bases and J gave up 1 base; unmatched junction bases: 5. The CDR3 sequence is 15 residues long. During its preparation, the TCRbeta library received unique molecular identifiers. TCRdb re-analysed the PCR reads in MiXCR, keeping a single row per CDR3 protein. The data hold about 500,000 distinct CDR3 sequences, with about an eighth observed a single time. Study-wide findings and caveats: One year after transplant, T-cell counts and diversity came mostly from newly produced T cells. The high TCRbeta diversity at day 60 in some patients came from surviving recipient T cells and thymic progenitors.

The clonotype comes from a female patient between 2 and 15 years old who had a stem cell transplant for aplastic anemia, so the T cells may come from the graft donor. The sequenced sample was PBMCs, mostly from graft donor cells, obtained 180 days after TCRalphabeta/CD19-depleted stem cell transplant. This chain joins TRBV5-6 and TRBJ1-2; 10 bases line up with TRBD1. CDR3 loop: CASRRQGARNYGYTF. CDR3 in DNA: TGTGCCAGCAGGCGACAGGGGGCGCGTAACTATGGCTACACCTTC.